The clone carrying this T cell receptor (beta chain) was seen a handful of times. Its antigen is still unknown. The CDR3 sequence is 12 residues long. Trimming pared 3 bases from V and 6 bases from J, leaving 11 bases between. The germline gives CDR1 GTSNPN, CDR2 SVGIG (reference sequence). TCRdb re-called the PCR reads through MiXCR, storing one row per CDR3 protein. The sample carries approximately 680,000 distinct CDR3 sequences, 25% recorded once. These data are taken from a study of molecular identifiers for immune sequencing clone quantification. Study outcomes and limitations: Roughly 1 million naive cells reportedly did not prevent detection of spiked Jurkat TCR RNA from one cell.

The sequenced sample was naive CD8+ T cells from blood, with Jurkat cell RNA spiked in. Subset described: FACS-sorted CD8+CD4-CCR7+CD45RA+ naive T cells. The rearrangement uses TRBV30 and TRBJ1-2; D is uncertain. The TCR was taken from a human donor in good health. Some libraries in this study had Jurkat cell RNA spiked in. The DNA for the CDR3 is TGTGCCTGGAGGTGGGGAGGCAATGGCTACACCTTC. Protein product: CAWRWGGNGYTF.